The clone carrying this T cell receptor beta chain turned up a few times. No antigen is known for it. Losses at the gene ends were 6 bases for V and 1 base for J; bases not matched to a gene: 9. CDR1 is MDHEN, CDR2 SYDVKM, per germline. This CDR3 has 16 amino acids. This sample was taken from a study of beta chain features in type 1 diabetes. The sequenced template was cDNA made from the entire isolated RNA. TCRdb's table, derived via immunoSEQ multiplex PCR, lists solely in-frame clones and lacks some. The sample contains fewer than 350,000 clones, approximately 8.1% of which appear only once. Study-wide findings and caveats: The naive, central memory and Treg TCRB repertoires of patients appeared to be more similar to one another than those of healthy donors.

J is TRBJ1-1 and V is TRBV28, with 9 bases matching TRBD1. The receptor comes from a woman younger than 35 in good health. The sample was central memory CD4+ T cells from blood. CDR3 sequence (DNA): TGTGCCAGCAGCACACCCGGGACAGGGACGAACACTGAAGCTTTCTTT. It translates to CASSTPGTGTNTEAFF.